A single sample is the source of the 6 T cell receptor beta chains below, sequenced in a study of response to subunit inactivated influenza vaccine. Using its own MiXCR run on the RT-PCR reads, TCRdb lists one record per CDR3 protein. The sample carries 500,000 to 600,000 distinct CDR3 sequences, 16% recorded once. The sample in question was CD4+ T cells sorted from PBMCs, obtained less than 30 months after vaccination. The receptors were sampled from a man aged 45 to 70 who received an inactivated influenza vaccine.

The chain links TRBV6-2 or TRBV6-3 to TRBJ1-2, with D perhaps matching TRBD1 (6 bases). CDR1 MNHEY and CDR2 SVGEGT come from the germline V gene. The CDR3 totals 12 residues. The V gene lost 7 bases and the J gene lost 7 bases, with 13 bases spanning the gap. For the CDR3, the DNA is TGTGCCAGCAACTCCGGACAGTCTGGCTACACCTTC. As protein: CASNSGQSGYTF.

This clonotype was counted a few times. The V call is TRBV19, the J call TRBJ2-3, with D possibly being TRBD1 (6 bases). CDR3 length equals 15 residues. Per germline, CDR1 LNHDA and CDR2 SQIVND (reference sequence). V was cut by 5 bases and J by 3 bases, with 15 bases left in between. The CDR3 DNA reads TGTGCCAGTAGTTGGGCCGGACAGCGGACAGATACGCAGTATTTT. Translated, it gives CASSWAGQRTDTQYF.

This clonotype was detected only a few times. The chain recombines TRBV5-1 with TRBJ2-7, with 7 nucleotides matching TRBD1. The CDR3 consists of 16 residues. Per the germline V gene, CDR1 is SGHRS and CDR2 is YFSETQ. The trim removed 5 bases at V and 0 bases at J, leaving 11 bases unmatched. The CDR3 here is CASSPHAGTASYEQYF. The DNA for the CDR3 is TGCGCCAGCAGTCCCCACGCCGGGACAGCCTCCTACGAGCAGTACTTC.

The chain recombines TRBV7-9 with TRBJ2-3; either TRBD1 or TRBD2 may fit D (6 bases each). The CDR3 sequence is 14 residues long. CDR1 is SEHNR and CDR2 is FQNEAQ in the germline V gene (reference sequence). The V and J ends lost 6 bases and 5 bases respectively, with 15 bases between them. In nucleotides, the CDR3 is TGTGCCAGCAGTCGACTAGGGGGGAGAGATACGCAGTATTTT. Amino acids: CASSRLGGRDTQYF.

The chain recombines TRBV30 with TRBJ2-7; D gene unclear. Between the trimmed V and J ends, which lost 5 bases and 4 bases, there was a span of 9 bases. Germline V CDR1 and CDR2: GTSNPN, SVGIG (reference sequence). The CDR3 is made up of 11 amino acids. CDR3 bases: TGTGCCTGGTCGAAGGCTTACGAGCAGTACTTC. Protein: CAWSKAYEQYF.

This sequence joins TRBV11-2 and TRBJ2-3, with 10 bases that match TRBD1. J gave up 4 bases and V 1 base, and 5 bases lay outside the gene matches. Germline V gives CDR1 SGHAT, CDR2 FQNNGV. The CDR3 length is 16 residues. The DNA of the CDR3 is TGTGCCAGCAGCTTAGGGCTAGGACAGGGGGCAGATACGCAGTATTTT. Its translation: CASSLGLGQGADTQYF.